The 4 T cell receptor beta chains below were found in one sample sequenced in a study of blood T cell repertoires in COVID-19. Assay used: immunoSEQ multiplex PCR; TCRdb lists only in-frame clones, some missing. The sample holds approximately 300,000 clones, approximately 85% seen once. The source material was peripheral blood. These TCRs come from a human donor with COVID-19, enrolled during active disease. The donor label of this sample is uncertain.

This chain uses TRBV3-1 (or the pseudogene TRBV3-2) with TRBJ2-7, with 7 bases fitting TRBD2. V trimming: 1 base; J trimming: 9 bases; junction bases outside the gene matches: 9. The CDR3 consists of 14 residues. Germline CDR1 reads LGHDT; CDR2 reads YNNKEL (reference sequence). The CDR3 coding sequence is TGTGCCAGCAGCCAAGTAAGGGAGGGTCCGTCGCAGTACTTC. Residues: CASSQVREGPSQYF.

This rearrangement joins TRBV7-6 to TRBJ1-4; 7 nucleotides line up with TRBD1. The CDR3 loop spans 16 amino acids. J was trimmed by 6 bases and V by 0 bases; bases with no gene match: 7. Looked up from germline, CDR1 is SGHVS and CDR2 is FNYEAQ. In DNA form, the CDR3 reads TGTGCCAGCAGCTTAGCGAGACAGGGTGGTTATGAAAAACTGTTTTTT. It is translated as CASSLARQGGYEKLFF.

The chain combines TRBV6-2 or TRBV6-3 with TRBJ1-1, with no clear D. Germline-derived CDR1 and CDR2 are MNHEY and SVGEGT. Deletions cut 0 bases from V and 3 bases from J, with 14 bases between. This CDR3 spans 16 amino acids. The CDR3 reads CASSYSRQEGDTEAFF. CDR3 bases: TGTGCCAGCAGTTACTCTCGGCAGGAGGGCGACACTGAAGCTTTCTTT.

V and J are TRBV19 and TRBJ1-5, with D unclear. Trimming cost V 5 bases and J 6 bases, with 5 bases left between them. CDR1 is LNHDA, CDR2 SQIVND, per germline (reference sequence). The CDR3 extends over 11 amino acids. The DNA of the CDR3 is TGTGCCAGTAGTCGGAGTCAGCCCCAGCATTTT. Protein sequence: CASSRSQPQHF.